The clone carrying this TCR beta chain was seen more than once but under ten times. Its antigen remains unknown. The sample is drawn from a study of cytomegalovirus exposure and HLA in healthy donors. Study-level findings and limits: It was likely that a cluster of highly shared sequence variants was a sequencing artifact. Most sequenced TCRs were rare (though some public TCRs occurred in many donors). Through in vitro validation, a few CMV-associated chains were shown to be specific for CMV antigens.

The study sampled nominally healthy donors, though unrecorded immune exposures were likely. Germline V CDR1 and CDR2: SEHNR, FQNEAQ (reference sequence). CDR3 length: 14 amino acids. The V gene lost 8 bases and the J gene lost 5 bases, with 16 bases spanning the gap. Both 60 Vbeta primers and 13 Jbeta primers went into the PCR. Sequenced by immunoSEQ multiplex PCR; TCRdb stores in-frame clones only, minus some. The profile shows tens of thousands of clones, around 82% of them singletons. The clonotype originates from a female donor in good health and CMV-seronegative. The chain carries TRBV7-9 and TRBJ2-1, with a possible D match to TRBD2 (6 bases). The sequenced sample consisted of PBMCs. The CDR3 DNA reads as TGTGCCAGCCTGGCGGGGACTTGGGACAATGAGCAGTTCTTC. Protein sequence: CASLAGTWDNEQFF.